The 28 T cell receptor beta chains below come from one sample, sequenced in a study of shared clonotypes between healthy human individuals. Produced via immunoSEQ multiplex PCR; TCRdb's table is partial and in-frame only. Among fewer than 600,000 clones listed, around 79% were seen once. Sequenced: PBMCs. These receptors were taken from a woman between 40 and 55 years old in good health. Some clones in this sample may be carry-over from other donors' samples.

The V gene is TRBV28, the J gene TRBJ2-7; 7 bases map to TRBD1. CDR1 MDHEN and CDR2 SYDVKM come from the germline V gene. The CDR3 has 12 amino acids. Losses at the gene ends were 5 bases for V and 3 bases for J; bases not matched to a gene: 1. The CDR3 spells CASSPGGYEQYF. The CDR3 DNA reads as TGTGCCAGCAGTCCAGGGGGCTACGAGCAGTACTTC.

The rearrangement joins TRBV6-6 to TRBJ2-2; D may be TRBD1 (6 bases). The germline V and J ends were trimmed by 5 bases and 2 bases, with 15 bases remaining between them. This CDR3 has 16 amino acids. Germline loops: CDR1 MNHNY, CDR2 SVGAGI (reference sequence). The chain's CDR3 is CASSRPGQANTGELFF. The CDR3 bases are TGTGCCAGCAGTCGACCGGGACAAGCCAACACCGGGGAGCTGTTTTTT.

CDR3 DNA: TGTGCCAGCAGCGCGAGGGGGGGCATCAATGAGCAGTTCTTC. Protein sequence: CASSARGGINEQFF. V gene TRBV7-9 combines with J gene TRBJ2-1; D is possibly TRBD2 (7 bases). The length of the CDR3 is 14 residues. Germline V gives CDR1 SEHNR, CDR2 FQNEAQ (reference sequence). V lost 5 bases, J lost 6 bases, and 14 bases lay in between.

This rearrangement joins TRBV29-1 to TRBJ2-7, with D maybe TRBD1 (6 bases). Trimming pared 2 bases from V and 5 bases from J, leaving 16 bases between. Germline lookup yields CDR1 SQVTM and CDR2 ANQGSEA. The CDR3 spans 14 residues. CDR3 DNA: TGCAGCGTTGAAAAGGGCGCGGCAGGGGACGAGCAGTACTTC. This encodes CSVEKGAAGDEQYF.

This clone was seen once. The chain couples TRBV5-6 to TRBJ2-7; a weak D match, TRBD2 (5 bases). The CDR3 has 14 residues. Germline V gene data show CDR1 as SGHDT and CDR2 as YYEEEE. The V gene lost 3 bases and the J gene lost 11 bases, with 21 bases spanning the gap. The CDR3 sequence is CASSSGKALTPEYF. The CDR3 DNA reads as TGTGCCAGCAGCTCGGGGAAAGCTTTGACCCCGGAGTACTTC. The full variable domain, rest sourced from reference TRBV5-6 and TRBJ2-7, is DAGVTQSPTHLIKTRGQQVTLRCSPKSGHDTVSWYQQALGQGPQFIFQYYEEEERQRGNFPDRFSGHQFPNYSSELNVNALLLGDSALYLCASSSGKALTPEYFGPGTRLTVT.

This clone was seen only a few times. Written as DNA, the CDR3 is TGCGCCAGCAGCATCCCCGTGGGGGTTTTAAGAATGAACACTGAAGCTTTCTTT. This codes for CASSIPVGVLRMNTEAFF. This chain uses TRBV4-1 with TRBJ1-1; maybe TRBD1 (5 bases). The CDR3 is 18 amino acids. In germline, CDR1 is MGHRA, CDR2 YSYEKL. Trimming removed 5 bases from V and 0 bases from J, with 22 bases in between.

CDR3 nucleotides: TGTGCCAGCAGCTTAAACAGGGGGCTCGGAAACACCATATATTTT. Translation: CASSLNRGLGNTIYF. This chain links TRBV7-3 with TRBJ1-3, with 9 bases that match TRBD1. The ends lost 1 base at V and 4 bases at J; junction bases unmatched: 2. The CDR3 spans 15 residues. Germline values: CDR1 SGHTA, CDR2 FQGTGA.

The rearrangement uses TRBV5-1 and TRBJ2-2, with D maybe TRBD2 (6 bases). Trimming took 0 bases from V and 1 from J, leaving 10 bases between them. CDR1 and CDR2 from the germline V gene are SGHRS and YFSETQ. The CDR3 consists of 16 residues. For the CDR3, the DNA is TGCGCCAGCAGCTTGGAGTACGGGGGGAACACCGGGGAGCTGTTTTTT. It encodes CASSLEYGGNTGELFF.

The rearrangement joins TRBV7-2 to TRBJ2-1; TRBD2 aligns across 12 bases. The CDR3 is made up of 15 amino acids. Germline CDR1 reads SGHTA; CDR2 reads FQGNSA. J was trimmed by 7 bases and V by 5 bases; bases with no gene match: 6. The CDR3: CASSRGLAGINEQFF. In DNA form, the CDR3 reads TGTGCCAGCAGCCGCGGACTAGCGGGGATAAATGAGCAGTTCTTC.

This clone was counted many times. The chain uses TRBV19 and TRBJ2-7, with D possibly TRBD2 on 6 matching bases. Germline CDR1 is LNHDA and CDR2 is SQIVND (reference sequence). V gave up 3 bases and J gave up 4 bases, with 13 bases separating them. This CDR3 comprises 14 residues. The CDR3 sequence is CASSIPGVGYEQYF. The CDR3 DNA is TGTGCCAGTAGTATCCCGGGAGTTGGTTACGAGCAGTACTTC.

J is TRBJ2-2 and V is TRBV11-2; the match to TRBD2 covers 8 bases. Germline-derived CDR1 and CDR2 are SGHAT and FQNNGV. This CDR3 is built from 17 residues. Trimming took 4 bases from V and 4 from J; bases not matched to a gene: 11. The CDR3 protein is CASSWGASGRPTGELFF. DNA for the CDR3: TGTGCCAGCAGCTGGGGGGCGAGCGGGAGACCCACCGGGGAGCTGTTTTTT.

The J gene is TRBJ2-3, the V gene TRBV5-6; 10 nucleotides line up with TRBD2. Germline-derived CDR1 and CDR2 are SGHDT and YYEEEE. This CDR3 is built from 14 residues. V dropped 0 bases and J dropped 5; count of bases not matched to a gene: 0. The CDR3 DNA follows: TGTGCCAGCAGCTTGGGACTAGCGGGAGATACGCAGTATTTT. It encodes CASSLGLAGDTQYF.

CDR3 in DNA: TGTGCCAGCAGTGAATCCCTCCTCCTATCCCCCGGGCAGTACTTC. Residues: CASSESLLLSPGQYF. The V gene is TRBV25-1, the J gene TRBJ2-5; D remains ambiguous. V lost 1 base, J lost 11 bases, and 20 bases lay in between. The CDR3 length is 15 residues. Germline-derived CDR1 and CDR2 are MGHDK and SYGVNS.

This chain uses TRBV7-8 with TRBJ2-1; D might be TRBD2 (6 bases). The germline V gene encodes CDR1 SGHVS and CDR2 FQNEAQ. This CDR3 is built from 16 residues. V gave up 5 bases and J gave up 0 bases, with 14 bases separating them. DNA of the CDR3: TGTGCCAGCAGCACACGACTAGTACCCTCCTACAATGAGCAGTTCTTC. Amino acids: CASSTRLVPSYNEQFF.

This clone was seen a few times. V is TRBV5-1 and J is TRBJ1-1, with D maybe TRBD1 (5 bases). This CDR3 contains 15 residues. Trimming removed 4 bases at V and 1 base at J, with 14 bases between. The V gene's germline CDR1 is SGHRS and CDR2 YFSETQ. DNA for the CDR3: TGCGCCAGCAGCCCGGATGGGGGGACGAACACTGAAGCTTTCTTT. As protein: CASSPDGGTNTEAFF.

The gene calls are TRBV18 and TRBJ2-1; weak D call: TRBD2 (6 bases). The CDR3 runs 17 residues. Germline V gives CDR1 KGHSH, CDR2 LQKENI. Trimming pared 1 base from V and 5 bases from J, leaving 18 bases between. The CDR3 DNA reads TGTGCCAGCTCACCACGAAATGGAGCGGGCATACACAATGAGCAGTTCTTC. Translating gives CASSPRNGAGIHNEQFF.

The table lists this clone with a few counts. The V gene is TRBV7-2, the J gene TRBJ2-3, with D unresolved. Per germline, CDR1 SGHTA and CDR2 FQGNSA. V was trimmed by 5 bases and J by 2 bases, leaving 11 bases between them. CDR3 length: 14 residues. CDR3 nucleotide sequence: TGTGCCAGCAGCCCAGATGTCAACACAGATACGCAGTATTTT. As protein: CASSPDVNTDTQYF.

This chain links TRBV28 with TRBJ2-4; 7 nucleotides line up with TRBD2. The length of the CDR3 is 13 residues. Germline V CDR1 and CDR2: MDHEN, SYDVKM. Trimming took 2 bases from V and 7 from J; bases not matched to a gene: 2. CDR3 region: CASSLPTSNIQYF. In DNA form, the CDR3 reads TGTGCCAGCAGTTTACCGACTAGCAACATTCAGTACTTC.

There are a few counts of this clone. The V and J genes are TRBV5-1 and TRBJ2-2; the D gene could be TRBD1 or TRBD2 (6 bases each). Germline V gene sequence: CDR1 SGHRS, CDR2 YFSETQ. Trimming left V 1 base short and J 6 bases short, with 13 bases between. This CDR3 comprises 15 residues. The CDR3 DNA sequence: TGCGCCAGCAGCTTGACTCCCGGGGGCCCCGGGGAGCTGTTTTTT. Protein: CASSLTPGGPGELFF.

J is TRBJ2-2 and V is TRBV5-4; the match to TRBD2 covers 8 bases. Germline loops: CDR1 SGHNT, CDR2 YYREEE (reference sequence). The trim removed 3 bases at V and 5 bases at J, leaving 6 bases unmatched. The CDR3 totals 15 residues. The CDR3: CASSYPAGATGELFF. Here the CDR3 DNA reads TGTGCCAGCAGCTACCCAGCGGGGGCAACCGGGGAGCTGTTTTTT.

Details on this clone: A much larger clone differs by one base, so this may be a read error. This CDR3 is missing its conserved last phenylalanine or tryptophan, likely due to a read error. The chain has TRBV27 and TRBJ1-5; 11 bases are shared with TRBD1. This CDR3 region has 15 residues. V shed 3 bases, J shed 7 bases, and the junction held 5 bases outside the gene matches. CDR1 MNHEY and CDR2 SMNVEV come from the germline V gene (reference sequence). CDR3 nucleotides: TGTGCCAGCAGTTTTGGGACAGGGGGGGAACAGCCCCAGCATTCT. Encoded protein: CASSFGTGGEQPQHS.

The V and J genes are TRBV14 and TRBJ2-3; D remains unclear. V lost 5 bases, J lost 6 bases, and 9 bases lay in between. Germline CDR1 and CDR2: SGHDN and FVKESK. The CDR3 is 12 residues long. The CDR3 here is CASSYIDDTQYF. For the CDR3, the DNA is TGTGCCAGCAGCTACATTGACGATACGCAGTATTTT.

Here the CDR3 reads CASSRSPGTGSAGYTF. CDR3 coding DNA: TGTGCCAGCAGCCGAAGTCCCGGGACAGGGTCGGCTGGCTACACCTTC. The chain links TRBV4-2 to TRBJ1-2, with 9 bases aligning to TRBD1. CDR1 is LGHNA, CDR2 YNFKEQ, per germline. This CDR3 spans 16 amino acids. V shed 4 bases, J shed 7 bases, and the junction held 13 bases outside the gene matches.

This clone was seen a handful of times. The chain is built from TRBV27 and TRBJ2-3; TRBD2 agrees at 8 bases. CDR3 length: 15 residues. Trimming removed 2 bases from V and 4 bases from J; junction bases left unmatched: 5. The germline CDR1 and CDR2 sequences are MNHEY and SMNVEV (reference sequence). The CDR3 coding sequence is TGTGCCAGCAGTTTAGGGGGACTAGTATCAGATACGCAGTATTTT. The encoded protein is CASSLGGLVSDTQYF.

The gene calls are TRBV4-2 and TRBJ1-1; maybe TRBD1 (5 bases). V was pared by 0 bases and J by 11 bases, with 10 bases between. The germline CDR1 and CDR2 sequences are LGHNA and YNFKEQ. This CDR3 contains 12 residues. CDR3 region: CASSQEGAFAFF. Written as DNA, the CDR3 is TGTGCCAGCAGCCAAGAAGGGGCGTTTGCTTTCTTT.

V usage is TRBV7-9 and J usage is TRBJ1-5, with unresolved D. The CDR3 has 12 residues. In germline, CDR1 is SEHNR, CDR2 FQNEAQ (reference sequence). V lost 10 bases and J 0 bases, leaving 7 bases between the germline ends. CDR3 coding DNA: TGTGCCACGTCAAATAGCAATCAGCCCCAGCATTTT. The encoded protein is CATSNSNQPQHF. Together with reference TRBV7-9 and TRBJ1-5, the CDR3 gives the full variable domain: DTGVSQNPRHKITKRGQNVTFRCDPISEHNRLYWYRQTLGQGPEFLTYFQNEAQLEKSRLLSDRFSAERPKGSFSTLEIQRTEQGDSAMYLCATSNSNQPQHFGDGTRLSIL.

The CDR3: CASSLAGGGVQPQHF. CDR3 nucleotide sequence: TGTGCCAGCAGCTTAGCGGGGGGCGGGGTTCAGCCCCAGCATTTT. The V and J genes are TRBV7-2 and TRBJ1-5; tentative D call: TRBD1 (6 bases). V lost 0 bases to trimming and J lost 6 bases, with 12 bases between them. The CDR3 runs 15 residues. Germline V gene data show CDR1 as SGHTA and CDR2 as FQGNSA.

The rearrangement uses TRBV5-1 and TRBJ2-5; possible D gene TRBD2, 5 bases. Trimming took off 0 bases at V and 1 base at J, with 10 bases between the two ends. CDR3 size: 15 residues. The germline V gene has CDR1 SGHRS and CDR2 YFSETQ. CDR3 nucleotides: TGCGCCAGCAGCTTGGCCTCCGGGGTCCAAGAGACCCAGTACTTC. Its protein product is CASSLASGVQETQYF.